This entry lists 27 T cell receptor beta chains sequenced from one sample in a study of CD8+CD57+ T cells in acquired aplastic anemia listed by TCRdb under 2018. Patients chosen for sequencing had shown expansion of CD8+CD57+ cells by flow cytometry. Sequencer: Illumina HiSeq 2000. TCR beta VDJ combination and CDR3 sequence profiling used genomic DNA as the template. TCRdb reprocessing: public reads trimmed at Q25 with fastp, clones called with MiXCR, in-frame beta chains kept. All rows with the same CDR3 protein become a single entry with the most common DNA and genes. In all, the sample holds under 200,000 distinct CDR3 sequences, and roughly 50% of those were seen once. The ten largest clonotypes hold more than 30% of the sample. Sequenced: sorted CD4+, CD8+, or CD8+CD57+ T cells (not recorded which) from PBMCs. The receptors were sampled from a human donor with aplastic anemia.

The chain couples TRBV10-1 to TRBJ2-7; the D gene is possibly TRBD2 (7 bases). The CDR3 has 14 amino acids. With 3 bases removed from V and 7 bases from J, the gap between germline ends came to 16 bases. Germline V gene data show CDR1 as WNHNN and CDR2 as SYGVQD (reference sequence). The DNA of the CDR3 is TGCGCCAGCAGTGACTTGACTAGCCAGGGGGAGCAGTACTTC. Translating gives CASSDLTSQGEQYF.

This clonotype showed up many times. V is TRBV19 and J is TRBJ2-1; D remains unclear. CDR1 and CDR2 from the germline V gene are LNHDA and SQIVND (reference sequence). V lost 8 bases, J lost 10 bases, and 12 bases lay in between. This CDR3 is 11 amino acids long. The CDR3 DNA reads TGTGCCAGTGATGACACGAACGAGCAGTTCTTC. Its translation is CASDDTNEQFF.

As to this clonotype: The junction does not match germline at one end; this may be a read error. The CDR3 DNA sequence: TGTGCCAGCAACTTATTGGTGTCAGGGGGGTTAGGCTACGAGCAGTACTTC. Amino acid sequence: CASNLLVSGGLGYEQYF. The chain combines TRBV7-6 with TRBJ2-7; possibly TRBD1 for D (7 bases). Germline V gives CDR1 SGHVS, CDR2 FNYEAQ. This CDR3 spans 17 amino acids.

V and J are TRBV20-1 and TRBJ1-2; TRBD1 aligns across 8 bases. V lost 2 bases to trimming and J lost 1 base; unmatched junction nucleotides: 6. This CDR3 has 15 residues. The germline V gene encodes CDR1 DFQATT and CDR2 SNEGSKA (reference sequence). CDR3 amino acids: CSARSDRGRNYGYTF. The CDR3 bases are TGCAGTGCTAGAAGTGACAGGGGACGTAACTATGGCTACACCTTC.

The J gene is TRBJ2-7, the V gene TRBV7-2; 11 bases match TRBD2. Germline V gives CDR1 SGHTA, CDR2 FQGNSA. The J segment lost 5 bases and the V segment lost 5 bases, leaving 8 bases of the junction unmatched. The CDR3 has 15 amino acids. The CDR3, as DNA: TGTGCCAGCAGCGCGACTAGCGGGATTCGCGACGAGCAGTACTTC. Translation gives CASSATSGIRDEQYF.

This clonotype was counted ten times or more. The CDR3 DNA reads as TGCAGTGCCCGGGACAGGGTCTACGAGCAGTACTTC. It specifies CSARDRVYEQYF. The chain joins TRBV20-1 to TRBJ2-7; 9 positions match TRBD1. This CDR3 has 12 amino acids. The germline gives CDR1 DFQATT, CDR2 SNEGSKA (reference sequence). V trimming: 6 bases; J trimming: 3 bases; junction bases outside the gene matches: 3.

V usage is TRBV19 and J usage is TRBJ2-7, with D possibly being TRBD2 (6 bases). The germline gives CDR1 LNHDA, CDR2 SQIVND (reference sequence). The CDR3 runs 15 residues. With 1 base removed from V and 1 base from J, the gap between germline ends came to 11 bases. The CDR3 DNA follows: TGTGCCAGTAGTATAGTGGCGGGATTGTCCTACGAGCAGTACTTC. Its protein is CASSIVAGLSYEQYF. Drawing the rest from reference TRBV19 and TRBJ2-7, the complete variable domain is DGGITQSPKYLFRKEGQNVTLSCEQNLNHDAMYWYRQDPGQGLRLIYYSQIVNDFQKGDIAEGYSVSREKKESFPLTVTSAQKNPTAFYLCASSIVAGLSYEQYFGPGTRLTVT.

Note on this clonotype: Its ends do not fully match the called genes, so a read error is possible. The chain couples TRBV12-3 or TRBV12-4 to TRBJ2-2, with TRBD2 identical over 16 bases. CDR3 length: 17 amino acids. The CDR3 is CASSGLAGGPDTRELFF. In DNA form, the CDR3 reads TGTGCCAGTTCGGGACTAGCGGGAGGGCCGGACACCAGGGAGCTGTTTTTT.

The J gene is TRBJ2-1, the V gene TRBV7-2; no reliable D call. This CDR3 has 12 residues. Trimming stripped 1 base from V and 10 bases from J, with 8 bases between. Looked up from germline, CDR1 is SGHTA and CDR2 is FQGNSA. The CDR3 DNA sequence: TGTGCCAGCAGCTTAGGCCACTACGAGCAGTTCTTC. It yields the protein CASSLGHYEQFF.

CDR3 region: CASSPPDTHNYGYTF. The CDR3 nucleotides read TGTGCCAGCAGTCCCCCGGACACGCATAACTATGGCTACACCTTC. The rearrangement links TRBV7-2 to TRBJ1-2, with a weak D call TRBD1 (5 bases). Germline V lookup: CDR1 SGHTA, CDR2 FQGNSA. Trimming cost V 6 bases and J 1 base, with 15 bases left between them. The CDR3 length is 15 residues.

This clonotype was seen a handful of times. The chain uses TRBV2 and TRBJ2-3, with TRBD1 matching over 8 bases. V dropped 4 bases and J dropped 5; count of bases not matched to a gene: 11. Germline lookup yields CDR1 SNHLY and CDR2 FYNNEI. The CDR3 consists of 16 residues. CDR3 DNA sequence: TGTGCCAGCAGTGGTGGGACAGGTGTGCTGGGAGATACGCAGTATTTT. This translates into CASSGGTGVLGDTQYF.

This clonotype was seen only once. The genes are TRBV2 and TRBJ1-2; D possibly corresponds to TRBD1 (6 bases). Between the trimmed V and J ends, which lost 5 bases and 8 bases, there was a span of 15 bases. Germline lookup yields CDR1 SNHLY and CDR2 FYNNEI. The CDR3 consists of 13 residues. CDR3 DNA: TGTGCCAGCAGTCCCGACAGGCTCGGAGGCTACACCTTC. It translates to CASSPDRLGGYTF. Drawing the rest from reference TRBV2 and TRBJ1-2, the complete variable domain is EPEVTQTPSHQVTQMGQEVILRCVPISNHLYFYWYRQILGQKVEFLVSFYNNEISEKSEIFDDQFSVERPDGSNFTLKIRSTKLEDSAMYFCASSPDRLGGYTFGSGTRLTVV.

The chain links TRBV19 to TRBJ2-7; 8 bases are a match to TRBD2. CDR1 and CDR2 from the germline V gene are LNHDA and SQIVND (reference sequence). The CDR3 runs to 15 residues. V lost 5 bases to trimming and J lost 3 bases; unmatched junction nucleotides: 9. The CDR3 region has the DNA TGTGCCAGTAGTGCACCCTTCGGGAGGGACTACGAGCAGTACTTC. Its translation: CASSAPFGRDYEQYF.

This clonotype was observed a few times. At one of its ends the junction is not consistent with the germline gene, which may arise from a read error. This chain links TRBV3-1 with TRBJ2-7, with 7 bases aligning to TRBD1. In germline, CDR1 is LGHDT, CDR2 YNNKEL (reference sequence). The CDR3 spans 14 residues. DNA for the CDR3: TGTGCCAGCAGACCGGGACAGTCACCCTACGAGCTGTACTTC. Protein: CASRPGQSPYELYF.

This clonotype was detected many times. The J gene is TRBJ2-2, the V gene TRBV13; 11 nucleotides match TRBD2. CDR3 length: 18 residues. V lost 0 bases to trimming and J lost 3 bases; unmatched junction nucleotides: 6. Germline CDR1 is PRHDT and CDR2 is FYEKMQ (reference sequence). The CDR3: CASSLGLAGGKHTGELFF. The CDR3 coding sequence is TGTGCCAGCAGCTTAGGGCTAGCGGGGGGTAAACACACCGGGGAGCTGTTTTTT. Using reference TRBV13 and TRBJ2-2 for the parts outside the CDR3, the full variable domain is AAGVIQSPRHLIKEKRETATLKCYPIPRHDTVYWYQQGPGQDPQFLISFYEKMQSDKGSIPDRFSAQQFSDYHSELNMSSLELGDSALYFCASSLGLAGGKHTGELFFGEGSRLTVL.

At least ten counts were recorded for this clonotype. This rearrangement joins TRBV29-1 to TRBJ1-2; the match to TRBD1 covers 8 bases. Trimming at V came to 6 bases and at J to 6 bases, leaving 6 bases not matched to a gene. Germline V gene lookup returns CDR1 SQVTM and CDR2 ANQGSEA. CDR3 length: 12 residues. As DNA, the CDR3 is TGCAGCGTGAGACAGGGGCCTGATGGCTACACCTTC. This codes for CSVRQGPDGYTF.

This clonotype appeared a few times. This chain connects TRBV9 to TRBJ2-5; TRBD2 might be the D (5 bases). Trimming removed 3 bases at V and 4 bases at J, with 16 bases between. Germline V CDR1 and CDR2: SGDLS, YYNGEE. CDR3 length equals 15 residues. The CDR3 here is CASSARKAGVETQYF. The CDR3, as DNA: TGTGCCAGCAGCGCACGTAAAGCCGGGGTAGAGACCCAGTACTTC.

This clonotype has only a few counts. CDR3 sequence reads: CASSGRADSSYNEQFF. Written as DNA, the CDR3 is TGTGCCAGCAGCGGGCGGGCCGATAGCTCCTACAATGAGCAGTTCTTC. The chain couples TRBV11-2 to TRBJ2-1; D may be TRBD2 (5 bases). The CDR3 spans 16 residues. The germline V gene encodes CDR1 SGHAT and CDR2 FQNNGV. Trimming left V 5 bases short and J 0 bases short, with 14 bases between. Combining the CDR3 with reference TRBV11-2 and TRBJ2-1 gives the whole variable domain EAGVAQSPRYKIIEKRQSVAFWCNPISGHATLYWYQQILGQGPKLLIQFQNNGVVDDSQLPKDRFSAERLKGVDSTLKIQPAKLEDSAVYLCASSGRADSSYNEQFFGPGTRLTVL.

This chain connects TRBV7-8 to TRBJ2-5, with 7 nucleotides matching TRBD1. V was pared by 5 bases and J by 2 bases, with 5 bases of the junction left unmatched. There are 14 residues in the CDR3. The germline V gene has CDR1 SGHVS and CDR2 FQNEAQ. The CDR3 sequence: CASSPRGQQETQYF. CDR3 nucleotide sequence: TGTGCCAGCAGCCCCCGGGGACAGCAAGAGACCCAGTACTTC. The full variable domain, rest sourced from reference TRBV7-8 and TRBJ2-5, is GAGVSQSPRYKVAKRGQDVALRCDPISGHVSLFWYQQALGQGPEFLTYFQNEAQLDKSGLPSDRFFAERPEGSVSTLKIQRTQQEDSAVYLCASSPRGQQETQYFGPGTRLLVL.

The V and J genes are TRBV19 and TRBJ2-7, with 9 bases matching TRBD1. Trimming at V came to 9 bases and at J to 3 bases, leaving 3 bases not matched to a gene. From germline, CDR1 is LNHDA and CDR2 SQIVND (reference sequence). CDR3 length: 12 residues. CDR3 sequence reads: CASRDRDYEQYF. The CDR3 bases are TGTGCCAGCCGGGACAGGGACTACGAGCAGTACTTC.

The chain links TRBV4-2 to TRBJ1-5; D ambiguous. Trimming took 6 bases from V and 7 from J, leaving 13 bases between them. CDR1 and CDR2 (germline): LGHNA, YNFKEQ. This CDR3 has 13 residues. The CDR3 protein is CASSLPGMQPQHF. The CDR3 coding sequence is TGTGCCAGCAGTTTGCCCGGGATGCAGCCCCAGCATTTT.

A few counts support this clonotype. This sequence joins TRBV30 and TRBJ2-3; 10 bases are a match to TRBD2. Losses at the gene ends were 4 bases for V and 6 bases for J; bases not matched to a gene: 16. CDR1 is GTSNPN and CDR2 is SVGIG in the germline V gene (reference sequence). The CDR3 has 17 amino acids. The CDR3 DNA follows: TGTGCCTGGAAACCTCTGGCTAGCGGGAGTAAGCCTGATACGCAGTATTTT. Its translation is CAWKPLASGSKPDTQYF.

This clonotype has only a few counts. Possible read error: a much larger clone is one base away. V usage is TRBV2 and J usage is TRBJ1-1; 9 bases align to TRBD1. The CDR3 is made up of 16 amino acids. Germline lookup yields CDR1 SNHLY and CDR2 FYNNEI. CDR3 bases: TGTGCCAGCAGGTATGGGACAGGGAGATCGAACACTGGAGCTTTCTTT. This encodes CASRYGTGRSNTGAFF. Looking up the rest from reference TRBV2 and TRBJ1-1 gives the full variable domain: EPEVTQTPSHQVTQMGQEVILRCVPISNHLYFYWYRQILGQKVEFLVSFYNNEISEKSEIFDDQFSVERPDGSNFTLKIRSTKLEDSAMYFCASRYGTGRSNTGAFFGQGTRLTVV.

This clonotype was counted ten times or more. V usage is TRBV24-1 and J usage is TRBJ2-3; D ambiguous. The CDR3 is 13 amino acids. CDR1 and CDR2 (germline): KGHDR, SFDVKD. Deletions cut 7 bases from V and 4 bases from J, with 11 bases between. The CDR3 DNA reads as TGTGCCACCAGCCAATTTATGGCAGATACGCAGTATTTT. Amino acids: CATSQFMADTQYF.

This clonotype has more than one count but fewer than ten. The chain carries TRBV20-1 and TRBJ2-2; TRBD1 is a possible D gene (6 bases). The CDR3 covers 15 residues. The germline V gene has CDR1 DFQATT and CDR2 SNEGSKA (reference sequence). V was trimmed by 3 bases and J by 2 bases, leaving 13 bases between them. CDR3 residues: CSASDDRYNTGELFF. DNA of the CDR3: TGCAGTGCTAGTGACGACAGGTACAACACCGGGGAGCTGTTTTTT.

This rearrangement joins TRBV9 to TRBJ2-2, with D tentatively TRBD1 (5 bases). This CDR3 spans 16 amino acids. CDR1 and CDR2 (germline): SGDLS, YYNGEE. V was clipped by 2 bases and J by 0 bases, with 11 bases between them. The CDR3 nucleotides read TGTGCCAGCAGCGTGGGTGTGGGGCCGAACACCGGGGAGCTGTTTTTT. Protein sequence: CASSVGVGPNTGELFF.

This clonotype was counted a single time. J is TRBJ2-3 and V is TRBV20-1; perhaps TRBD2 as D (7 bases). V gave up 4 bases and J gave up 2 bases, with 13 bases separating them. This CDR3 contains 14 residues. CDR1 is DFQATT and CDR2 is SNEGSKA in the germline V gene (reference sequence). CDR3 residues: CSAKPGGHTDTQYF. The CDR3 DNA reads TGCAGTGCTAAGCCGGGGGGACACACAGATACGCAGTATTTT.